This record covers a single TCR beta chain. Antigen specificity is unknown. The source of the sample is a study of blood T cells in healthy people across ages. The study, taken as a whole, reports: It was found that TCR beta diversity correlated strongly with the percentage of naive T cells. Estimates of total diversity, which came from one million sequenced T cells, were considered to be underestimates.

The V gene's germline CDR1 is SGHTA and CDR2 FQGTGA. This CDR3 comprises 13 residues. V was trimmed by 8 bases and J by 0 bases, leaving 10 bases between them. A second PCR of about 7 to 12 cycles used a sample-barcoded 5' primer and a J-beta primer mix. TCRdb passed the 5' RACE reads through MiXCR, listing each CDR3 protein once. The sample shows 1.5 million to 2 million distinct CDR3 sequences, approximately 32% of them seen only once. Around 10 milliliters of peripheral blood were drawn from each donor. The material sequenced was blood. This sequence originates from a woman in her thirties in good health. The chain carries TRBV7-3 and TRBJ1-2; weak D call: TRBD1 (5 bases). The CDR3 here is CASGDGANYGYTF. CDR3 sequence (DNA): TGTGCCAGCGGGGACGGAGCTAACTATGGCTACACCTTC. Full variable domain (rest looked up from reference TRBV7-3 and TRBJ1-2): GAGVSQTPSNKVTEKGKYVELRCDPISGHTALYWYRQSLGQGPEFLIYFQGTGAADDSGLPNDRFFAVRPEGSVSTLKIQRTERGDSAVYLCASGDGANYGYTFGSGTRLTVV.